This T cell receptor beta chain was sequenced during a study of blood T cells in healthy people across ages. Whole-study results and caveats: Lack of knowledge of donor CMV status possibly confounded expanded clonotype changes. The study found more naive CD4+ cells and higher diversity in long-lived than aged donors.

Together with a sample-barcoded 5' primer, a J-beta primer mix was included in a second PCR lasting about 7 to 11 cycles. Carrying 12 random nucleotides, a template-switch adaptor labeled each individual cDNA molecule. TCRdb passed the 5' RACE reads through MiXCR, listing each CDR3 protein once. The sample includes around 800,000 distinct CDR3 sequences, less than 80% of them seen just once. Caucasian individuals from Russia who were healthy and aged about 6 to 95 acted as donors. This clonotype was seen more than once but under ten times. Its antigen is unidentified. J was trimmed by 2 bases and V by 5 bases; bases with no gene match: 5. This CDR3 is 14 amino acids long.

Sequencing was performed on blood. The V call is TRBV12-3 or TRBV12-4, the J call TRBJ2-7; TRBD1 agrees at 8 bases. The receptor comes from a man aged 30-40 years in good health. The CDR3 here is CASSGGTGPYEQYF. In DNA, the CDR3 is TGTGCCAGCAGTGGAGGGACAGGACCCTACGAGCAGTACTTC.